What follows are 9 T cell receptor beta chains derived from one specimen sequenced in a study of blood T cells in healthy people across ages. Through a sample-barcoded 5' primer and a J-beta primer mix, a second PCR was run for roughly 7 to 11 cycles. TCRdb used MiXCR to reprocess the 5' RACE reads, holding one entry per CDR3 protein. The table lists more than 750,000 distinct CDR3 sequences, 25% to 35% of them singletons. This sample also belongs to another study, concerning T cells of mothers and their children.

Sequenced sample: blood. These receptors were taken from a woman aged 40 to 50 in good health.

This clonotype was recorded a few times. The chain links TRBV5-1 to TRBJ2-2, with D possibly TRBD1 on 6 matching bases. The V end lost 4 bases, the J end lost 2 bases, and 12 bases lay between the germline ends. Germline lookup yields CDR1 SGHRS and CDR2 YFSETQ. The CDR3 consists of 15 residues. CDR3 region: CASSVGHRNTGELFF. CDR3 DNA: TGCGCCAGCAGCGTGGGACACAGAAACACCGGGGAGCTGTTTTTT.

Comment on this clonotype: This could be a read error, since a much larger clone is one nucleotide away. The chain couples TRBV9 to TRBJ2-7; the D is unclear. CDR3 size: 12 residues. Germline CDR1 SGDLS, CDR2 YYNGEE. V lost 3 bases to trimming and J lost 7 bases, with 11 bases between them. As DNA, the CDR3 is TGTGCCAGCAGCGGTACAGACAATGAGCAGTACTTC. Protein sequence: CASSGTDNEQYF.

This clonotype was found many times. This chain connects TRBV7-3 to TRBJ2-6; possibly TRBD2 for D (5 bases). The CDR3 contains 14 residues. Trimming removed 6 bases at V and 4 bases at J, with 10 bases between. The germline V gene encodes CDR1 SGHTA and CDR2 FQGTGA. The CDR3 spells CASRAGSGANVLTF. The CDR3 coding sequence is TGTGCCAGCAGGGCGGGCAGCGGGGCCAACGTCCTGACTTTC. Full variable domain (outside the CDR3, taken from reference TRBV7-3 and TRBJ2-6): GAGVSQTPSNKVTEKGKYVELRCDPISGHTALYWYRQSLGQGPEFLIYFQGTGAADDSGLPNDRFFAVRPEGSVSTLKIQRTERGDSAVYLCASRAGSGANVLTFGAGSRLTVL.

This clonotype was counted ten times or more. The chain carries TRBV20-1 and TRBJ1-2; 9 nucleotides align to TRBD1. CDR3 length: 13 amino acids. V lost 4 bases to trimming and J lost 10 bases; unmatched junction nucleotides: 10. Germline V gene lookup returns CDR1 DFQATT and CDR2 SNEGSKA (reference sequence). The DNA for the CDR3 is TGCAGTGCTACGCCGGGACAGGGAACAGCCTACACCTTC. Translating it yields CSATPGQGTAYTF.

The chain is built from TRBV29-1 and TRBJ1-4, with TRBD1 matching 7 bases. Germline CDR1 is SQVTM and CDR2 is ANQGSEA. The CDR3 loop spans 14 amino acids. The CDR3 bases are TGCTGCGCTAAGGGGGACGGGACAGCTGAAAAACTGTTTTTT. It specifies CCAKGDGTAEKLFF.

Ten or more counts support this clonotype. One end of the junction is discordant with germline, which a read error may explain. Here the CDR3 DNA reads TGTGCCAGCAGTTTAGGGGGGAATGGCTACACCTTC. Translated: CASSLGGNGYTF. The rearrangement uses TRBV5-1 and TRBJ1-2, with D perhaps matching TRBD1 (6 bases). This CDR3 has 12 residues. Germline CDR1 SGHRS, CDR2 YFSETQ.

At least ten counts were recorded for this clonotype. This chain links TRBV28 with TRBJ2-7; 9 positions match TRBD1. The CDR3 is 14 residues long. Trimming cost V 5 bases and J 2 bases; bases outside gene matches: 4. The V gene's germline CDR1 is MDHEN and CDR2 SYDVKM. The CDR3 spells CASSITGGPYEQYF. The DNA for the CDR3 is TGTGCCAGCAGTATTACAGGGGGCCCCTACGAGCAGTACTTC.

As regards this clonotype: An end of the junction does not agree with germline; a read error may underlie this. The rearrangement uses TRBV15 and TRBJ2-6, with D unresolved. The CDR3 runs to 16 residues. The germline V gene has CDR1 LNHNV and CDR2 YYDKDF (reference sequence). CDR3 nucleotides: TGTGCCACCTGCAGTCTCGTAAACTCTGGGGCCAACGTCCTGACTTTC. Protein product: CATCSLVNSGANVLTF.

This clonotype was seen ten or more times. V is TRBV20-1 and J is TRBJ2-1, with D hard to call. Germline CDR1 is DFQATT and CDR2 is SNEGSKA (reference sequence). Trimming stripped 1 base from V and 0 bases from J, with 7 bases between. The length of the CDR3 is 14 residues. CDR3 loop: CSARVLLSYNEQFF. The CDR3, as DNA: TGCAGTGCTAGAGTACTTCTCTCCTACAATGAGCAGTTCTTC.